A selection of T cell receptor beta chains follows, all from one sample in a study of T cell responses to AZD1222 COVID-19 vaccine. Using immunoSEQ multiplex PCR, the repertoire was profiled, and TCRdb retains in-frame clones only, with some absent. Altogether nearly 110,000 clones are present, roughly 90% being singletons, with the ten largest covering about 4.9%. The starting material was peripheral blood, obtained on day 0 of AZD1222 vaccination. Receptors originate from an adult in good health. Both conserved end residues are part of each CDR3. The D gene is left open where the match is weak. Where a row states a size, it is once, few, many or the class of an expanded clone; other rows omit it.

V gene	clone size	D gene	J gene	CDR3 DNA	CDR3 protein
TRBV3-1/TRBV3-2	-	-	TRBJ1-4	TGTGCCAGCAGCCAATGGGGGCAGGGCGGGGAAAAACTGTTTTTT	CASSQWGQGGEKLFF
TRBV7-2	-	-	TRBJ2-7	TGTGCCAGCAGCTTGCAGGGGCCCTACGAGCAGTACTTC	CASSLQGPYEQYF
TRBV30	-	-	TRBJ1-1	TGTGCCTGGAGTGTAGCAGGGAGTGTAGGTTACACTGAAGCTTTCTTT	CAWSVAGSVGYTEAFF
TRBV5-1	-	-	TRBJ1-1	TGCGCCAGCAGGGAGGCCTGGAACACTGAAGCTTTCTTT	CASREAWNTEAFF
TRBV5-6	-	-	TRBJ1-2	TGTGCCAGCAGCACCGGGGAAAACTATGGCTACACCTTC	CASSTGENYGYTF
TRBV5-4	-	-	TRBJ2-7	TGTGCCAGCAGCAGGGACGTCTCCTACGAGCAGTACTTC	CASSRDVSYEQYF
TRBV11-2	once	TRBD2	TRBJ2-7	TGTGCCAGCAGCCACCTAGGGACTAGCGGGAGCTACGAGCAGTACTTC	CASSHLGTSGSYEQYF
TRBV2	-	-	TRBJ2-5	TGTGCCAGCAGCGCTCGGGAGACCCAGTACTTC	CASSARETQYF
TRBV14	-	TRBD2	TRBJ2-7	TGTGCCAGCAGCCAAGTGGGAGGGTCTGTGGCCTACGAGCAGTACTTC	CASSQVGGSVAYEQYF
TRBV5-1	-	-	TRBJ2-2	TGCGCCAGCAGCTTGGCGGGGGCGGACACCGGGGAGCTGTTTTTT	CASSLAGADTGELFF
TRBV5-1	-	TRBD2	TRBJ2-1	TGCGCCAGCAGCTTAGATAGCGGGAGCCACAATGAGCAGTTCTTC	CASSLDSGSHNEQFF
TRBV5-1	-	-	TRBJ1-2	TGCGCCAGCAGCTTTACGACCGACTTGGGAGATGGCTACACCTTC	CASSFTTDLGDGYTF
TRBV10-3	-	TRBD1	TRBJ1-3	TGTGCCATCAGTGAAGGACAGGGCATTGGAAACACCATATATTTT	CAISEGQGIGNTIYF
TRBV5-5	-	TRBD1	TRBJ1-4	TGTGCCAGCAGTCCTAGGGGGCCGGGTGAAAAACTGTTTTTT	CASSPRGPGEKLFF
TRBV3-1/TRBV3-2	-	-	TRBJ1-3	TGTGCCAGCAGCCAGGGCGGGCAGTGCGGAAACACCATATATTTT	CASSQGGQCGNTIYF
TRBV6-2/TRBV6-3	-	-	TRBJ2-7	TGTGCCAGCAGTTACGGCAGGACTTTTCAAGGCGAGCAGTACTTC	CASSYGRTFQGEQYF
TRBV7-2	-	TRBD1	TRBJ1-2	TGTGCCAGCAGCCTGGGGACAGGGGGCTCCTACACCTTC	CASSLGTGGSYTF
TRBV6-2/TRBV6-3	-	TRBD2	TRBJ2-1	TGTGCCAGCAGTTCCCTAGGGGGAGCGGGAGTCTCCAATGAGCAGTTCTTC	CASSSLGGAGVSNEQFF
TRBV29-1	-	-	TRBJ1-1	TGCAGCGTCGATAGTCTCAACACTGAAGCTTTCTTT	CSVDSLNTEAFF
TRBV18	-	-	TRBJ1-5	TGTGCCAGCTCACCAGGGAGGCCTCAACCCCAGCATTTT	CASSPGRPQPQHF
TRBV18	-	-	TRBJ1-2	TGTGCCAGCTCACGGTCCCGGGACGAGGGATCTGGCTACACCTTC	CASSRSRDEGSGYTF
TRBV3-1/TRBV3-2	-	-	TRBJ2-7	TGTGCCAGCAGCCAAGAAGCCTACGAGCAGTACTTC	CASSQEAYEQYF
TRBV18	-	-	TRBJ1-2	TGTGCCAGCTCACTGGGCTCGGACTATGGCTACACCTTC	CASSLGSDYGYTF
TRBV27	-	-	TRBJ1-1	TGTGCCAGCAGTTTATCTGGGATCGAACGCACTGAAGCTTTCTTT	CASSLSGIERTEAFF
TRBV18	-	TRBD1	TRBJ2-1	TGTGCCAGCTCACCACCCGGACAGGGCGAGCAGTTCTTC	CASSPPGQGEQFF